The rows below give T cell receptor beta chains drawn from one sample of a study of PD-L1 blockade in urothelial cancer. Using immunoSEQ multiplex PCR, the repertoire was profiled, and TCRdb retains in-frame clones only, with some absent. The table records some 56,000 clones, about 85% of them present only once. Material: PBMCs, obtained around atezolizumab (anti-PD-L1) treatment. The source of these receptors is a man aged 70 or older with urothelial cancer. CDR3s leave out the opening cysteine and the closing phenylalanine or tryptophan. The size field is filled for only some rows; it gives once, few, many or a size class.

CDR3aa,v_gene,j_gene,abundance
SVVPTQQGNTEAF,TRBV29-1,TRBJ1-1,-
ASSGSPRANGELF,TRBV6-1,TRBJ2-2,-
ASSLVTGGGNEQF,TRBV5-1,TRBJ2-1,few
ASSVGLAPYEQY,TRBV9,TRBJ2-7,few
ASSEVASGFYEQY,TRBV6-1,TRBJ2-7,-
ASSIWTSGRSEQY,TRBV9,TRBJ2-7,few
ASSPPHPSGGRDMNTEAF,TRBV28,TRBJ1-1,-
AISSGSGSYEQY,TRBV10-3,TRBJ2-7,few
ASSSTGYQETQY,TRBV28,TRBJ2-5,-
ASSSQGTGTSGRRREQF,TRBV13,TRBJ2-1,once
ASSPGQKETQY,TRBV18,TRBJ2-5,-
ASSFGERTEAF,TRBV5-5,TRBJ1-1,few
ASGQGAGDYGYT,TRBV28,TRBJ1-2,once
ASSQVSPRYRGPLSNQPQH,TRBV4-1,TRBJ1-5,few
ASSYGSPQETQY,TRBV5-1,TRBJ2-5,-
ASSRRIAGGPSYEQY,TRBV7-8,TRBJ2-7,-
ASSQQTGAGPEQY,TRBV6-6,TRBJ2-7,-
ASSLNRGSETQY,TRBV5-8,TRBJ2-5,-
ASSPSDEQY,TRBV5-8,TRBJ2-7,-
ASSYRGFYEQY,TRBV6-5,TRBJ2-7,-
STRTGEDNEQF,TRBV29-1,TRBJ2-1,-
ASSSQRGGTIYNEQF,TRBV2,TRBJ2-1,-
ASSWRGANVLT,TRBV7-8,TRBJ2-6,few
ASSLHMRGSGRGTGELF,TRBV27,TRBJ2-2,-
ASTPLGAVTQY,TRBV6-6,TRBJ2-3,-
ASSLASGDTQY,TRBV11-3,TRBJ2-3,-
ASSSGTGANVLT,TRBV2,TRBJ2-6,once
ASGLASDTGSGNTIY,TRBV12-5,TRBJ1-3,-
ASIFGLAPSSYNEQF,TRBV9,TRBJ2-1,-
AISQENTIY,TRBV10-3,TRBJ1-3,-
ASSPGEGAEQY,TRBV18,TRBJ2-7,-
ATVPGLAGSEQY,TRBV28,TRBJ2-7,-
ASSLQAGVGDEQF,TRBV7-3,TRBJ2-1,-
ATVLGQGQETQY,TRBV10-3,TRBJ2-5,-
ASSTSGANTGELF,TRBV19,TRBJ2-2,-
ASSLGQGGTGELF,TRBV9,TRBJ2-2,once
ASSPGTSGGHRYAY,TRBV28,TRBJ2-3,-